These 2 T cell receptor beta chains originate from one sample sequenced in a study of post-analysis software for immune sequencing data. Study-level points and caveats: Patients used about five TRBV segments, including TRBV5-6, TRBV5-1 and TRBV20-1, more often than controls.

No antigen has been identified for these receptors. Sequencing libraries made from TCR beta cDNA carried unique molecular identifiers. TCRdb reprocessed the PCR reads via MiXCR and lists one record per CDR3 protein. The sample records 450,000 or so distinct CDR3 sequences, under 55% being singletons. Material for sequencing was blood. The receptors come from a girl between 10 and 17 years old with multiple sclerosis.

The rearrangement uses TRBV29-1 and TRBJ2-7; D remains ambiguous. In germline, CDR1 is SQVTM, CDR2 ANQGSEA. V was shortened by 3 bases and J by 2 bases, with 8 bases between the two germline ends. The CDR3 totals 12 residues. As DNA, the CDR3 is TGCAGCGTTGAGACGGACCCCTACGAGCAGTACTTC. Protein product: CSVETDPYEQYF.

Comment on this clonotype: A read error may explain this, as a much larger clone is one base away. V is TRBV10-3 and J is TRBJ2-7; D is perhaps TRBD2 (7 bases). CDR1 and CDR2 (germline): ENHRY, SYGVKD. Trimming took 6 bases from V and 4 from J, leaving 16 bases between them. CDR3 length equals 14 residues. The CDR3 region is CAIRGGGHPYEQYF. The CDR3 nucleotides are TGTGCCATCAGGGGGGGGGGCCATCCTTACGAGCAGTACTTC.